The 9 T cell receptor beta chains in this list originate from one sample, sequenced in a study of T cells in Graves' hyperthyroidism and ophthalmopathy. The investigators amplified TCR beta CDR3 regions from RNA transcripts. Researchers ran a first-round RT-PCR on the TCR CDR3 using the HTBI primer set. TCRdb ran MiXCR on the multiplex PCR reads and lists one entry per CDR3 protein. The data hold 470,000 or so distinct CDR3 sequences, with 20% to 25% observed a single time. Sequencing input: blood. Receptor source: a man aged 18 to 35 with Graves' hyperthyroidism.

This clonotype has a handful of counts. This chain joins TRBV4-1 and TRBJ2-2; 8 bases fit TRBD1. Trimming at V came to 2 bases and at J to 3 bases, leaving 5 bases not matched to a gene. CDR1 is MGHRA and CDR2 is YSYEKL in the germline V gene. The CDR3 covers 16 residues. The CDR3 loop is CASSQYGQGHTGELFF. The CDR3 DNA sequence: TGCGCCAGCAGCCAATACGGACAGGGACACACCGGGGAGCTGTTTTTT.

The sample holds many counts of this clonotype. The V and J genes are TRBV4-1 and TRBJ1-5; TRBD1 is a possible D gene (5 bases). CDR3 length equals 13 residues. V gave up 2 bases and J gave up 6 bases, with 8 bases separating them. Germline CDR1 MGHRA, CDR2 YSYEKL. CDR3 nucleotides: TGCGCCAGCAGCCAAACTCAGGGTCAGCCCCAGCATTTT. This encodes CASSQTQGQPQHF.

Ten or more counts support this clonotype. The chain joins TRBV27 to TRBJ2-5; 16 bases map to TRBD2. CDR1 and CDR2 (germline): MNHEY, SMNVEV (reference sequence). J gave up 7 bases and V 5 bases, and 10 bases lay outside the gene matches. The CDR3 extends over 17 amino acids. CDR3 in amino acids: CASSPGTSGGALPTQYF. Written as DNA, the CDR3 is TGTGCCAGCAGTCCCGGGACTAGCGGGGGGGCCCTCCCGACCCAGTACTTC.

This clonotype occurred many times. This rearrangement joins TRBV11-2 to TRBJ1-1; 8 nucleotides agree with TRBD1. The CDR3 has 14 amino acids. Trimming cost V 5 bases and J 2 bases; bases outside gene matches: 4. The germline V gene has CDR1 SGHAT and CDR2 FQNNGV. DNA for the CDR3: TGTGCCAGCAGCAGGACAGGGATTAACACTGAAGCTTTCTTT. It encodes CASSRTGINTEAFF.

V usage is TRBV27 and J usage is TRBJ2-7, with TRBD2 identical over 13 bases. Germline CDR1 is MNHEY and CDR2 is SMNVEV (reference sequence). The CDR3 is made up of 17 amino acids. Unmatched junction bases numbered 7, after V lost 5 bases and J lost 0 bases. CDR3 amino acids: CASSRLAGGMSSYEQYF. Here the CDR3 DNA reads TGTGCCAGCAGTAGACTAGCGGGGGGCATGAGCTCCTACGAGCAGTACTTC.

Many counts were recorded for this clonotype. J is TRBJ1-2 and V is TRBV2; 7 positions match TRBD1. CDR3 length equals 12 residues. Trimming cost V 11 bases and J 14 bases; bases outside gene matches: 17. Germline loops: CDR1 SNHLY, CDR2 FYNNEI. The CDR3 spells CASRGGQVKKTF. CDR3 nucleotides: TGTGCCTCCAGGGGGGGGCAAGTGAAAAAGACCTTC. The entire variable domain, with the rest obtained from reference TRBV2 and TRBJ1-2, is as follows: EPEVTQTPSHQVTQMGQEVILRCVPISNHLYFYWYRQILGQKVEFLVSFYNNEISEKSEIFDDQFSVERPDGSNFTLKIRSTKLEDSAMYFCASRGGQVKKTFGSGTRLTVV.

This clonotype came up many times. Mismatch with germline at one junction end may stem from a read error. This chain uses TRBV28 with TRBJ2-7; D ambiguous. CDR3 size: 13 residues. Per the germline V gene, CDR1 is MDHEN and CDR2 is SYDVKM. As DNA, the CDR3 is TGTGCCAGCAGTTCCCCCCCCTCCCACGAGCAGTACTTC. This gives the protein CASSSPPSHEQYF.

CDR3 sequence (DNA): TGTGCCAGCAGCTCAACCACAGGGGCTAGCGGGGGGGCGGAGACCCAGTACTTC. Its translation is CASSSTTGASGGAETQYF. This chain uses TRBV11-2 with TRBJ2-5, with 12 positions matching TRBD2. Looked up from germline, CDR1 is SGHAT and CDR2 is FQNNGV. This CDR3 has 18 residues. The V and J ends lost 4 bases and 5 bases, in that order; junction bases with no gene match: 14.

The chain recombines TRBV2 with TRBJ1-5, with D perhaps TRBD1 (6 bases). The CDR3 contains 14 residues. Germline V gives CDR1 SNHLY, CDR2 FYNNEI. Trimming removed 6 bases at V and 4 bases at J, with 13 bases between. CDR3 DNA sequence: TGTGCCAGCAGGGCAGGGGTCGGGAATCAGCCCCAGCATTTT. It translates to CASRAGVGNQPQHF.